The present TCR beta chain was sequenced within a study of OX40 agonist ivuxolimab in advanced cancers. Study findings and constraints: With doses of 0.1 to 3.0 mg/kg, CD4+ and CD8+ blood T cells had undergone clonal expansion by week 6. Among the lowest levels of clonal expansion were found in partial responders at 0.1-3.0 mg/kg. Antigen specificity of clonally expanded peripheral T cells was not established.

CDR3 length: 14 amino acids. The germline V gene has CDR1 PRHDT and CDR2 FYEKMQ (reference sequence). Trimming cost V 4 bases and J 1 base, with 10 bases left between them. On this clone itself: Its specificity is unknown.

Clones were read by immunoSEQ multiplex PCR, and TCRdb kept only the in-frame ones, dropping some. The sample lists about 81,000 clones; roughly 91% were seen once. The specimen was CD4+ or CD8+ T cells sorted from blood, collected in a trial of the OX40 agonist ivuxolimab. The V call is TRBV13, the J call TRBJ2-5; D call uncertain. The origin of this receptor is an adult with an advanced solid tumor such as melanoma, head and neck, liver or kidney cancer. The CDR3 spells CASSSPTLQETQYF. The CDR3 bases are TGTGCCAGCAGCTCCCCGACACTCCAAGAGACCCAGTACTTC. The full variable domain, completed using reference TRBV13 and TRBJ2-5, is AAGVIQSPRHLIKEKRETATLKCYPIPRHDTVYWYQQGPGQDPQFLISFYEKMQSDKGSIPDRFSAQQFSDYHSELNMSSLELGDSALYFCASSSPTLQETQYFGPGTRLLVL.